These 28 T cell receptor beta chains came from one sample sequenced in a study of OX40 agonist ivuxolimab in advanced cancers. Some clones are missing from TCRdb's copy, which holds only in-frame ones; the method was immunoSEQ multiplex PCR. The sample holds about 69,000 clones, over 60% seen once. The material sequenced was CD4+ or CD8+ T cells sorted from blood, taken in a trial of the OX40 agonist ivuxolimab. All receptors derive from an adult with an advanced solid tumor such as melanoma, head and neck, liver or kidney cancer.

This clone was seen ten or more times. The V and J genes are TRBV2 and TRBJ1-2, with D possibly being TRBD1 (6 bases). This CDR3 contains 14 residues. Germline V gene data show CDR1 as SNHLY and CDR2 as FYNNEI. Trimming shortened V by 5 bases and J by 7 bases, and 17 bases separated the two germline ends. The CDR3, as DNA: TGTGCCAGCAGTACACAGGGAGGGCTTGGTGGCTACACCTTC. This encodes CASSTQGGLGGYTF.

The J gene is TRBJ1-2, the V gene TRBV7-9; D remains unclear. Germline loops: CDR1 SEHNR, CDR2 FQNEAQ (reference sequence). The CDR3 has 16 residues. Trimming stripped 5 bases from V and 8 bases from J, with 24 bases between. Here the CDR3 DNA reads TGTGCCAGCAGCCAAAGAGGTGGGCAGACCGGTACGGGCTACACCTTC. The encoded protein is CASSQRGGQTGTGYTF.

V and J are TRBV4-1 and TRBJ2-1, with 11 bases identical to TRBD1. The CDR3 extends over 15 amino acids. From germline, CDR1 is MGHRA and CDR2 YSYEKL. V lost 6 bases to trimming and J lost 5 bases; unmatched junction nucleotides: 6. The CDR3 coding sequence is TGCGCCAGCAGGCGGGGACAGGGGGAAAACAATGAGCAGTTCTTC. Residues: CASRRGQGENNEQFF.

J is TRBJ1-2 and V is TRBV5-1; a weak D match, TRBD1 (5 bases). Per germline, CDR1 SGHRS and CDR2 YFSETQ. This CDR3 has 13 residues. V was clipped by 2 bases and J by 3 bases, with 8 bases between them. CDR3 in DNA: TGCGCCAGCAGCTTTACAGGCGACTATGGCTACACCTTC. As protein: CASSFTGDYGYTF. Full variable domain (rest looked up from reference TRBV5-1 and TRBJ1-2): KAGVTQTPRYLIKTRGQQVTLSCSPISGHRSVSWYQQTPGQGLQFLFEYFSETQRNKGNFPGRFSGRQFSNSRSEMNVSTLELGDSALYLCASSFTGDYGYTFGSGTRLTVV.

The gene calls are TRBV10-2 and TRBJ2-7; TRBD2 matches 7 bases. Germline V gene lookup returns CDR1 WSHSY and CDR2 SAAADI. Trimming at V came to 8 bases and at J to 2 bases, leaving 12 bases not matched to a gene. This CDR3 has 15 residues. CDR3 sequence reads: CASGSGSGATYEQYF. The CDR3 bases are TGCGCCAGCGGCTCGGGAAGCGGGGCTACCTACGAGCAGTACTTC.

The V and J genes are TRBV6-6 and TRBJ1-1; maybe TRBD1 (5 bases). The CDR3 runs to 14 residues. V was clipped by 6 bases and J by 4 bases, with 15 bases between them. Germline V lookup: CDR1 MNHNY, CDR2 SVGAGI (reference sequence). The CDR3 sequence: CASSPTTAGTEAFF. CDR3 DNA: TGTGCCAGCAGCCCCACGACAGCCGGCACTGAAGCTTTCTTT.

The J gene is TRBJ2-7, the V gene TRBV27; 11 bases agree with TRBD2. V shed 5 bases, J shed 8 bases, and the junction held 17 bases outside the gene matches. Per germline, CDR1 MNHEY and CDR2 SMNVEV (reference sequence). CDR3 length: 17 residues. The CDR3 loop is CASSKTPIAGGPGQQYF. CDR3 nucleotide sequence: TGTGCCAGCAGTAAAACCCCTATAGCGGGAGGGCCGGGGCAGCAGTACTTC.

The chain carries TRBV10-3 and TRBJ2-1; a weak D match, TRBD2 (5 bases). The CDR3 has 15 residues. Trimming took off 5 bases at V and 4 bases at J, with 15 bases between the two ends. Germline CDR1 reads ENHRY; CDR2 reads SYGVKD. CDR3 region: CAISLGSEGYNEQFF. CDR3 in DNA: TGTGCCATCAGTCTCGGGTCCGAGGGTTACAATGAGCAGTTCTTC.

There are a few counts of this clone. The gene calls are TRBV11-2 and TRBJ2-7; no firm D call. Per the germline V gene, CDR1 is SGHAT and CDR2 is FQNNGV. V was clipped by 1 base and J by 4 bases, with 17 bases between them. The CDR3 runs 16 residues. The CDR3 loop reads CASSLAARREGYEQYF. DNA of the CDR3: TGTGCCAGCAGCTTAGCCGCGCGGAGAGAAGGGTACGAGCAGTACTTC.

The genes are TRBV18 and TRBJ1-1; no definite D call. V lost 2 bases and J lost 1, with 5 bases in between. CDR3 length equals 13 residues. CDR1 and CDR2 from the germline V gene are KGHSH and LQKENI. CDR3 nucleotides: TGTGCCAGCTCACCAGGTCCGAACACTGAAGCTTTCTTT. This gives the protein CASSPGPNTEAFF.

The gene calls are TRBV5-1 and TRBJ2-7; D assignment may be TRBD1 or TRBD2 (5 bases each). The CDR3 spans 14 residues. V was cut by 4 bases and J by 4 bases, with 15 bases left in between. CDR1 is SGHRS and CDR2 is YFSETQ in the germline V gene. The CDR3 here is CASSRDAVRYEQYF. CDR3 coding DNA: TGCGCCAGCAGCAGGGACGCGGTACGGTACGAGCAGTACTTC.

The chain has TRBV4-1 and TRBJ1-6; 9 bases line up with TRBD1. The CDR3 totals 16 residues. Looked up from germline, CDR1 is MGHRA and CDR2 is YSYEKL. J gave up 7 bases and V 1 base, and 5 bases lay outside the gene matches. CDR3 DNA: TGCGCCAGCAGCCAAGCCCGGGACAGGGCCAATTCACCCCTCCACTTT. Translating gives CASSQARDRANSPLHF.

This chain links TRBV7-2 with TRBJ2-1; 9 positions match TRBD2. The CDR3 totals 15 residues. Germline loops: CDR1 SGHTA, CDR2 FQGNSA. V gave up 5 bases and J gave up 9 bases; unmatched junction bases: 11. Here the CDR3 DNA reads TGTGCCAGCAGCATAAGCCCGGGACTAGCAGGTGAGCAGTTCTTC. Translated: CASSISPGLAGEQFF.

The genes are TRBV2 and TRBJ2-7, with D hard to call. Germline V gene data show CDR1 as SNHLY and CDR2 as FYNNEI. V lost 4 bases and J lost 4, with 8 bases in between. The CDR3 spans 12 residues. In DNA, the CDR3 is TGTGCCAGCAGTGTCCGCCTTTACGAGCAGTACTTC. Protein: CASSVRLYEQYF.

This clone was recorded a few times. The V and J genes are TRBV5-6 and TRBJ2-5; D not resolved. The CDR3 totals 14 residues. V was trimmed by 3 bases and J by 1 base, leaving 10 bases between them. CDR1 and CDR2 (germline): SGHDT, YYEEEE. CDR3 coding DNA: TGTGCCAGCAGCTACGACATAAGCCAAGAGACCCAGTACTTC. Encoded protein: CASSYDISQETQYF.

This clone was detected once. The V call is TRBV18, the J call TRBJ2-7, with 7 bases aligning to TRBD2. V shed 5 bases and J 5 bases; nucleotides not matched to a gene: 9. Germline lookup yields CDR1 KGHSH and CDR2 LQKENI. This CDR3 has 14 amino acids. DNA for the CDR3: TGTGCCAGCTCAAACCCCGCTGGGGGGGACGAGCAGTACTTC. Its protein is CASSNPAGGDEQYF.

The chain recombines TRBV30 with TRBJ2-7, with 11 bases that match TRBD2. Germline CDR1 is GTSNPN and CDR2 is SVGIG (reference sequence). J gave up 3 bases and V 0 bases, and 4 bases lay outside the gene matches. The CDR3 covers 15 residues. The CDR3 is CAWSVNSGGGYEQYF. In nucleotides, the CDR3 is TGTGCCTGGAGTGTAAATAGCGGGGGGGGCTACGAGCAGTACTTC.

V is TRBV2 and J is TRBJ1-4; D call uncertain. Germline CDR1 is SNHLY and CDR2 is FYNNEI. This CDR3 comprises 13 residues. V lost 4 bases, J lost 8 bases, and 11 bases lay in between. The DNA of the CDR3 is TGTGCCAGCAGTGTTAGGTCAGGAGAAAAACTGTTTTTT. Residues: CASSVRSGEKLFF.

The chain carries TRBV6-4 and TRBJ2-2; perhaps TRBD1 as D (5 bases). V lost 6 bases to trimming and J lost 4 bases, with 12 bases between them. Per the germline V gene, CDR1 is MRHNA and CDR2 is SNTAGT. CDR3 length equals 14 residues. The CDR3 DNA reads as TGTGCCAGCAGCCCAGGGATGGTCACCGGGGAGCTGTTTTTT. Its protein product is CASSPGMVTGELFF.

The CDR3 loop reads CASSSGLAGSNEQFF. CDR3 coding DNA: TGTGCCAGCAGCTCGGGACTAGCGGGATCCAATGAGCAGTTCTTC. The chain combines TRBV7-2 with TRBJ2-1, with 13 bases that match TRBD2. The CDR3 spans 15 residues. Germline lookup yields CDR1 SGHTA and CDR2 FQGNSA. V gave up 4 bases and J gave up 6 bases; unmatched junction bases: 3.

The chain recombines TRBV18 with TRBJ2-3; 12 bases fit TRBD2. CDR3 length: 16 residues. Germline CDR1 is KGHSH and CDR2 is LQKENI. V shed 6 bases, J shed 2 bases, and the junction held 6 bases outside the gene matches. The CDR3 nucleotides are TGTGCCAGCTCTACGACTAGCGGGGGACCCACAGATACGCAGTATTTT. It codes for CASSTTSGGPTDTQYF.

The V call is TRBV5-6, the J call TRBJ2-5, with D tentatively TRBD2 (5 bases). The CDR3 contains 13 residues. The V gene lost 5 bases and the J gene lost 2 bases, with 10 bases spanning the gap. Germline V gene sequence: CDR1 SGHDT, CDR2 YYEEEE. The CDR3, as DNA: TGTGCCAGCAGGAGGGTTGGTCAAGAGACCCAGTACTTC. Amino acid sequence: CASRRVGQETQYF.

The V gene is TRBV4-1, the J gene TRBJ2-1; TRBD1 or TRBD2 may be the D gene (5 bases each). Germline V gene lookup returns CDR1 MGHRA and CDR2 YSYEKL. Trimming stripped 0 bases from V and 15 bases from J, with 15 bases between. CDR3 length: 13 residues. The DNA for the CDR3 is TGCGCCAGCAGCCAAGAACCGGGACGCCAGCGGTTCTTC. Amino acids: CASSQEPGRQRFF.

The rearrangement uses TRBV27 and TRBJ1-1; TRBD1 matches 10 bases. CDR3 size: 16 residues. Germline loops: CDR1 MNHEY, CDR2 SMNVEV (reference sequence). J lost 5 bases, V lost 0 bases, and 6 bases had no gene match. CDR3 sequence (DNA): TGTGCCAGCAGTTTATCCCCTGACAGGGGGCAGACTGAAGCTTTCTTT. This codes for CASSLSPDRGQTEAFF.

V is TRBV21-1 and J is TRBJ1-2; the DNA was not compared with TRBD1, the D call given in the table. TRBV21-1 is a pseudogene locus. The CDR3 loop spans 17 amino acids. For the CDR3, the DNA is TGTGCCAGCAGCGCGCCTATTACAGGGAAGAGAATGGATGGCTACACCTTC. Residues: CASSAPITGKRMDGYTF.

The CDR3 spells CASSADRGDTQYF. The CDR3 nucleotides read TGTGCCAGCAGTGCGGACAGGGGAGATACGCAGTATTTT. V usage is TRBV6-4 and J usage is TRBJ2-3, with 9 bases identical to TRBD1. The germline V gene has CDR1 MRHNA and CDR2 SNTAGT. CDR3 length: 13 residues. The trim removed 4 bases at V and 5 bases at J, leaving 1 base unmatched.

J is TRBJ2-5 and V is TRBV4-2, with 9 bases fitting TRBD2. This CDR3 comprises 16 residues. V was clipped by 1 base and J by 1 base; unmatched bases: 4. Germline CDR1 reads LGHNA; CDR2 reads YNFKEQ. Written as DNA, the CDR3 is TGTGCCAGCAGCCAAGTCTCTAGCGGGACCCAAGAGACCCAGTACTTC. Encoded protein: CASSQVSSGTQETQYF.

This chain uses TRBV28 with TRBJ1-5; tentative D call: TRBD1 (5 bases). The V and J ends lost 7 bases and 0 bases respectively, with 19 bases between them. The V gene's germline CDR1 is MDHEN and CDR2 SYDVKM. The CDR3 extends over 17 amino acids. CDR3 bases: TGTGCCAGCATAAGTTTCAGCGCGGGGGGTAGCAATCAGCCCCAGCATTTT. This codes for CASISFSAGGSNQPQHF.